Shown below are 23 T cell receptor beta chains from a single sample sequenced in a study of metastatic and nonmetastatic thyroid tumors. Through MiXCR, TCRdb re-clonotyped the PCR reads. The table includes tens of thousands of clones, about 30% detected once. Prior to thyroid surgery, none of the patients had received any treatment. Sequenced sample: tumor tissue. Source of these receptors: a female donor with papillary thyroid cancer or a benign thyroid nodule (not recorded which). Some clones in this sample may be carry-over from other donors' samples.

This clone has a count of ten or more. A read error may be the cause here, since a much bigger clone is one base away. The rearrangement uses TRBV19 and TRBJ2-6; D gene unclear. The germline gives CDR1 LNHDA, CDR2 SQIVND (reference sequence). The CDR3 contains 16 residues. Trimming removed 6 bases at V and 0 bases at J, with 12 bases between. Here the CDR3 reads CASSPRWFSGANVLTF. In nucleotides, the CDR3 is TGTGCCAGTAGCCCCAGGTGGTTCTCTGGGGCCAACGTCCTGACTTTC.

This clone was observed a handful of times. Given the absence of the conserved phenylalanine or tryptophan at the CDR3 end, a read error is likely. This sequence joins TRBV6-2 or TRBV6-3 and TRBJ1-1, with D maybe TRBD1 (6 bases). With 6 bases removed from V and 4 bases from J, the gap between germline ends came to 24 bases. CDR3 length equals 17 residues. The germline CDR1 and CDR2 sequences are MNHEY and SVGEGT. The CDR3 DNA sequence: TGTGCCAGCAGGATCCATCAGGGGAGAGAGTTCGGCACTGAAGCTTTCTCT. This sequence encodes CASRIHQGREFGTEAFS.

By its share, this clone is medium-sized. J is TRBJ2-7 and V is TRBV18, with a possible D match to TRBD2 (5 bases). The germline V gene encodes CDR1 KGHSH and CDR2 LQKENI. CDR3 length: 14 amino acids. With 3 bases removed from V and 2 bases from J, the gap between germline ends came to 11 bases. CDR3 in DNA: TGTGCCAGCTCACCTCCGGGGTTCCCCTACGAGCAGTACTTC. Amino acids: CASSPPGFPYEQYF.

This clone was detected only a few times. Germline and junction disagree at one end, which may indicate a read error. The genes are TRBV3-1 and TRBJ2-5; a weak D match, TRBD2 (5 bases). Germline CDR1 and CDR2: LGHDT and YNNKEL (reference sequence). The CDR3 length is 12 residues. The CDR3 sequence: CASSHGARVTNF. CDR3 nucleotide sequence: TGTGCCAGCAGCCATGGAGCGCGGGTGACAAACTTC.

Note on this clone: Relative to the germline gene, one junction end is altered; a read error may explain this. In DNA, the CDR3 is TGTGCCCGCAGTTCTCGGGACGGACATTGGGAGACCCAGTACTTC. Its translation is CARSSRDGHWETQYF. The J gene is TRBJ2-5, the V gene TRBV6-2 or TRBV6-3, with D perhaps given as TRBD1 or TRBD2 (5 bases each). The CDR3 is 15 amino acids. CDR1 MNHEY and CDR2 SVGEGT come from the germline V gene.

This clone was seen ten or more times. The rearrangement uses TRBV2 and TRBJ1-1; D is uncertain. Germline CDR1 SNHLY, CDR2 FYNNEI. There are 13 residues in the CDR3. V lost 1 base to trimming and J lost 3 bases, with 6 bases between them. The CDR3 loop reads CASSEGGYTEAFF. The CDR3 nucleotides are TGTGCCAGCAGTGAAGGGGGTTACACTGAAGCTTTCTTT.

The chain joins TRBV20-1 to TRBJ1-6; D is perhaps TRBD1 (5 bases). This CDR3 comprises 12 residues. V dropped 5 bases and J dropped 11 bases, with 13 bases sitting between them. Germline CDR1 is DFQATT and CDR2 is SNEGSKA (reference sequence). The CDR3 bases are TGCAGTGCTCGGTTCGGGGCGACACCCCTCCACTTT. Amino acids: CSARFGATPLHF.

The chain uses TRBV6-1 and TRBJ2-3; TRBD2 agrees at 9 bases. Germline CDR1 MNHNS, CDR2 SASEGT. With V trimmed by 7 bases and J by 6 bases, 11 bases remained unmatched. This CDR3 has 15 residues. The CDR3 sequence is CASIVCGGASDTQYF. CDR3 nucleotide sequence: TGTGCCAGCATAGTATGCGGGGGGGCTAGTGATACGCAGTATTTT.

This clone was detected only once. The chain is built from TRBV3-1 and TRBJ1-1, with D perhaps TRBD1 (5 bases). Germline V gene lookup returns CDR1 LGHDT and CDR2 YNNKEL (reference sequence). This CDR3 has 13 residues. Trimming cost V 0 bases and J 11 bases, with 13 bases left between them. The CDR3 DNA reads as TGTGCCAGCAGCCAAGATACCTCTTGGGGGGCTTTCTTT. This translates into CASSQDTSWGAFF.

This clone is deemed medium-sized (0.01 to 0.1%). The V call is TRBV6-2 or TRBV6-3, the J call TRBJ1-2; TRBD1 might be the D (6 bases). Trimming took off 8 bases at V and 3 bases at J, with 10 bases between the two ends. The CDR3 runs 12 residues. Germline-derived CDR1 and CDR2 are MNHEY and SVGEGT. The CDR3 DNA sequence: TGTGCCAGCTCGGGGGCGGACTATGGCTACACCTTC. This translates into CASSGADYGYTF.

This clone has at least ten counts. The chain recombines TRBV5-6 with TRBJ1-5, with TRBD1 matching 7 bases. This CDR3 contains 15 residues. Losses at the gene ends were 1 base for V and 7 bases for J; bases not matched to a gene: 8. Germline CDR1 reads SGHDT; CDR2 reads YYEEEE. CDR3 in amino acids: CASSLLQGYDQPQHF. CDR3 DNA sequence: TGTGCCAGCAGCTTGTTACAGGGGTATGACCAGCCCCAGCATTTT.

This clone has a count of ten or more. The CDR3 coding sequence is TGTGCCAGCTCACCAGTCGACGGGGGGGCCGGAGATACGCAGTATTTT. Amino acids: CASSPVDGGAGDTQYF. The chain uses TRBV18 and TRBJ2-3; 8 bases are a match to TRBD2. Germline-derived CDR1 and CDR2 are KGHSH and LQKENI. This CDR3 is built from 16 residues. V trimming: 2 bases; J trimming: 5 bases; junction bases outside the gene matches: 9.

This clone was found many times. The rearrangement joins TRBV20-1 to TRBJ2-1; TRBD1 agrees at 8 bases. The germline V gene encodes CDR1 DFQATT and CDR2 SNEGSKA (reference sequence). After removal of 6 bases from V and 4 bases from J, the junction contained 14 bases not matched to a gene. The CDR3 is 16 residues long. The CDR3 region has the DNA TGCAGTGCCCCAAACTGGGGGACAGGAGATTACAATGAGCAGTTCTTC. Translation gives CSAPNWGTGDYNEQFF.

This clone was detected ten times or more. This sample also contains other DNA sequences that code for the same CDR3. The chain joins TRBV5-1 to TRBJ2-3, with D maybe TRBD2 (6 bases). The CDR3 runs 16 residues. Deletions cut 0 bases from V and 5 bases from J, with 16 bases between. CDR1 and CDR2 (germline): SGHRS, YFSETQ. CDR3 nucleotides: TGCGCCAGCAGCTTGGGACTAGGGCGGTCGGGAGATACGCAGTATTTT. Translating gives CASSLGLGRSGDTQYF.

This clone was seen many times. The chain links TRBV3-1 to TRBJ2-7; D unclear. The V and J ends lost 1 base and 2 bases respectively, with 9 bases between them. This CDR3 region has 14 residues. Germline lookup yields CDR1 LGHDT and CDR2 YNNKEL (reference sequence). The DNA for the CDR3 is TGTGCCAGCAGCCAAGCCGTATGGGCCTACGAGCAGTACTTC. It encodes CASSQAVWAYEQYF.

Sample share makes this clone medium-sized. The chain has TRBV6-4 and TRBJ2-7, with 13 bases that match TRBD2. The trim removed 7 bases at V and 3 bases at J, leaving 12 bases unmatched. CDR1 is MRHNA, CDR2 SNTAGT, per germline. The CDR3 is made up of 17 amino acids. The CDR3 here is CASKIPYRTSGGYEQYF. The CDR3 DNA follows: TGTGCCAGCAAGATTCCCTATAGGACTAGCGGGGGCTACGAGCAGTACTTC.

This clone has a count of ten or more. The gene calls are TRBV24-1 and TRBJ1-4, with D possibly matching TRBD1 (5 bases). The CDR3 is 15 amino acids. V lost 4 bases, J lost 4 bases, and 12 bases lay in between. CDR1 is KGHDR and CDR2 is SFDVKD in the germline V gene. The CDR3 protein is CATSDTRDGNEKLFF. The DNA for the CDR3 is TGTGCCACCAGTGACACCCGGGACGGTAATGAAAAACTGTTTTTT.

As to this clone: A junction boundary mismatches the germline segment, possibly from a read error. This chain uses TRBV12-3 or TRBV12-4 with TRBJ1-5; unclear D gene. This CDR3 region has 16 residues. CDR3 nucleotide sequence: TGTGCCAGCAGCTCCACTCCGGGCCCCAGCAATCAGCCCCAGCATTTC. It yields the protein CASSSTPGPSNQPQHF.

This clone was counted at least ten times. The rearrangement uses TRBV5-1 and TRBJ2-3; D not certain. The CDR3 sequence is 11 residues long. The germline V gene encodes CDR1 SGHRS and CDR2 YFSETQ. Trimming removed 5 bases at V and 0 bases at J, with 1 base between. CDR3 bases: TGCGCCAGCAGAAGCACAGATACGCAGTATTTT. This encodes CASRSTDTQYF.

The chain uses TRBV6-4 and TRBJ1-5; possibly TRBD1 for D (5 bases). V gave up 0 bases and J gave up 0 bases, with 24 bases separating them. The CDR3 has 21 amino acids. Germline loops: CDR1 MRHNA, CDR2 SNTAGT. CDR3 residues: CASSDSCPTVGPMNSNQPQHF. The DNA for the CDR3 is TGTGCCAGCAGTGACTCTTGCCCGACCGTGGGACCGATGAATAGCAATCAGCCCCAGCATTTT.

This chain uses TRBV30 with TRBJ2-5, with 8 positions matching TRBD1. Germline assignment: CDR1 GTSNPN and CDR2 SVGIG (reference sequence). The ends lost 1 base at V and 4 bases at J; junction bases unmatched: 5. The CDR3 extends over 14 amino acids. DNA of the CDR3: TGTGCCTGGAGTGCGGGGACAGGCGCAGAGACCCAGTACTTC. Protein: CAWSAGTGAETQYF.

This chain connects TRBV28 to TRBJ2-5; D is possibly TRBD2 (5 bases). Germline-derived CDR1 and CDR2 are MDHEN and SYDVKM. V lost 5 bases and J 5 bases, leaving 21 bases between the germline ends. This CDR3 has 16 residues. This CDR3 is CASSRGPPDGGETQYF. The CDR3, as DNA: TGTGCCAGCAGTCGCGGGCCCCCGGACGGCGGGGAGACCCAGTACTTC.

This clone was observed once. The chain links TRBV5-8 to TRBJ1-1; D may be TRBD1 (5 bases). Germline V CDR1 and CDR2: SGHTS, YDEGEE. There are 16 residues in the CDR3. Trimming removed 0 bases from V and 10 bases from J, with 22 bases in between. The CDR3 DNA reads TGTGCCAGCAGCTTGGTTTCAGGGACGATACGGGCTGTAGCTTTCTTT. Its translation is CASSLVSGTIRAVAFF.